The entry below gives a single T cell receptor beta chain sequence along with its context. Antigen specificity is unknown. Sequencing used immunoSEQ multiplex PCR; TCRdb keeps in-frame clones, though not all of them. Here the sample spans some 300,000 clones, just under 80% being singletons. This entry comes from a study of cytotoxic CD8 clonotypes in ibrutinib-treated CLL. The study, taken as a whole, reports: Once treatment began, public clonotypes, which were uncommon, contracted or stayed stable. Upon ibrutinib response clonality rose, and upon progression it fell back toward baseline. Exceeding age-matched healthy donors, baseline clonality also tracked the counts of circulating CD8+ T cells.

There are 14 residues in the CDR3. Trimming took off 3 bases at V and 1 base at J, with 7 bases between the two ends. Per the germline V gene, CDR1 is SGHNT and CDR2 is YYREEE (reference sequence). Around 2 micrograms of genomic DNA (from cryopreserved PBMCs) were used for TCR beta libraries. The TCR was taken from a human donor with chronic lymphocytic leukemia. The starting material was PBMCs, obtained before ibrutinib treatment. This chain joins TRBV5-4 and TRBJ2-2; unclear D gene. In DNA form, the CDR3 reads TGTGCCAGCAGCTATCGACAGAACACCGGGGAGCTGTTTTTT. This encodes CASSYRQNTGELFF.